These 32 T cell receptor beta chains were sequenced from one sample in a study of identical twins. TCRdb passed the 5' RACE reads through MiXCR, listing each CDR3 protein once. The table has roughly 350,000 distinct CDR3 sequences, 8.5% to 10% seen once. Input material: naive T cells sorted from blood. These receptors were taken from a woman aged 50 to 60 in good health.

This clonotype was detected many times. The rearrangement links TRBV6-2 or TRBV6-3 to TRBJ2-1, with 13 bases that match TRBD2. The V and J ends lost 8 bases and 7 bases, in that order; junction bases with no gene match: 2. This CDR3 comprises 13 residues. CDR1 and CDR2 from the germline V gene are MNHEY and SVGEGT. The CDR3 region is CASLTSGRNEQFF. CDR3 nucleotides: TGTGCCAGCTTGACTAGCGGGAGGAATGAGCAGTTCTTC.

Here the CDR3 DNA reads TGTGCCAGCAGCGGAACAGGGAAGGGGCTCAATGAGCAGTTCTTC. This sequence encodes CASSGTGKGLNEQFF. This chain uses TRBV9 with TRBJ2-1; a possible D gene is TRBD1 (6 bases). V was cut by 3 bases and J by 6 bases, with 16 bases left in between. The V gene's germline CDR1 is SGDLS and CDR2 YYNGEE. The CDR3 spans 15 residues.

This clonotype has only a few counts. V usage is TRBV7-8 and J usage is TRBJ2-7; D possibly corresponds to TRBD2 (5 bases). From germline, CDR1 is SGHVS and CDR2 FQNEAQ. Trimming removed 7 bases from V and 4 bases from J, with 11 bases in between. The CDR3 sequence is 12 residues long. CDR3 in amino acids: CASTGSVYEQYV. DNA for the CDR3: TGTGCCAGCACGGGGTCGGTTTACGAGCAGTACGTC.

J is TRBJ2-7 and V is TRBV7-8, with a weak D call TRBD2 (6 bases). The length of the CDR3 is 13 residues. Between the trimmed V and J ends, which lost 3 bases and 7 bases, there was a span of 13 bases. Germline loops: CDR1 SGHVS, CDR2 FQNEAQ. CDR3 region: CASSLGLGWEQYV. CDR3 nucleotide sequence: TGTGCCAGCAGCTTGGGACTGGGGTGGGAGCAGTACGTC.

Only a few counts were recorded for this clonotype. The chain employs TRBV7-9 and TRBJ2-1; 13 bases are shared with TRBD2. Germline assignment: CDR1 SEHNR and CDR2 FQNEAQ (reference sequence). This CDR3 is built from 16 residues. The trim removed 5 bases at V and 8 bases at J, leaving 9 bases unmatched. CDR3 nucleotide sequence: TGTGCCAGCAGCCCAAGACTAGCGGGAGGTTCCTATGAGCAGTTCTTC. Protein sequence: CASSPRLAGGSYEQFF.

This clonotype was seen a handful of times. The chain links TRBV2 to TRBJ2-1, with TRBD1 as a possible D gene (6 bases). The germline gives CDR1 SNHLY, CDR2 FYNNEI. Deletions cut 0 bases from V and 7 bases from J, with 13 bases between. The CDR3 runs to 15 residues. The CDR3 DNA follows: TGTGCCAGCAGTGAAGCGCGGGCAGGGGTAAATGAGCAGTTCTTC. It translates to CASSEARAGVNEQFF.

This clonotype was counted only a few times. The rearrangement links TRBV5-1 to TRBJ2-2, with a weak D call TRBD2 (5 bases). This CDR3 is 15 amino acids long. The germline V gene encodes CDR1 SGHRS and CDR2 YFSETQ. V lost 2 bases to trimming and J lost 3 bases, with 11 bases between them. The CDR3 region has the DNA TGCGCCAGCAGCTTTCGGGCGAGGGACACCGGGGAGCTGTTTTTT. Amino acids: CASSFRARDTGELFF. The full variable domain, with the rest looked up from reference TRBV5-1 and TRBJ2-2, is KAGVTQTPRYLIKTRGQQVTLSCSPISGHRSVSWYQQTPGQGLQFLFEYFSETQRNKGNFPGRFSGRQFSNSRSEMNVSTLELGDSALYLCASSFRARDTGELFFGEGSRLTVL.

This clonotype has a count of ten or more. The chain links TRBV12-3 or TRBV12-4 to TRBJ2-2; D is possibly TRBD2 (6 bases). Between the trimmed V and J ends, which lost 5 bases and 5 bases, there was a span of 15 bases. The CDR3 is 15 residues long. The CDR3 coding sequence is TGTGCCAGCAGTCCCTCCGGGGGTAGGACCGGGGAGCTGTTTTTT. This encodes CASSPSGGRTGELFF.

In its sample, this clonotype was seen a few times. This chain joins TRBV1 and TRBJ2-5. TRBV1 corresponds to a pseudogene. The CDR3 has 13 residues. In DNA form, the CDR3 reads TGCACCAGCAGCCACTGTAGGAAAGAGACCCAGTACTTC. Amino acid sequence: CTSSHCRKETQYF.

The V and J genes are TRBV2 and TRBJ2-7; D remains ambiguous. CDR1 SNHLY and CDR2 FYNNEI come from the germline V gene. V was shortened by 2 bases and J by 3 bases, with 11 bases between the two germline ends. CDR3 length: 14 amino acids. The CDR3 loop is CASSESPFLYEQYF. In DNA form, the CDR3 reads TGTGCCAGCAGTGAAAGCCCCTTCCTCTACGAGCAGTACTTC.

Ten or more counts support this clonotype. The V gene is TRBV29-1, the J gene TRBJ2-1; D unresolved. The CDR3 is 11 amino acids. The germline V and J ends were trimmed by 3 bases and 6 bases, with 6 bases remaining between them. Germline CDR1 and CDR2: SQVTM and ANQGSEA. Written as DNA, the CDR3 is TGCAGCGTTGAGGGGTTCAATGAGCAGTTCTTC. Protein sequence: CSVEGFNEQFF.

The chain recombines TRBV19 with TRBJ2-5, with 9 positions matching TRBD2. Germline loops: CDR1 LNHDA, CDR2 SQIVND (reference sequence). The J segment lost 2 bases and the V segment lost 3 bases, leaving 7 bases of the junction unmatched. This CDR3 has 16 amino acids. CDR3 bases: TGTGCCAGTAGTATTTGGGGGACTAGCAGGCAAGAGACCCAGTACTTC. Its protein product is CASSIWGTSRQETQYF.

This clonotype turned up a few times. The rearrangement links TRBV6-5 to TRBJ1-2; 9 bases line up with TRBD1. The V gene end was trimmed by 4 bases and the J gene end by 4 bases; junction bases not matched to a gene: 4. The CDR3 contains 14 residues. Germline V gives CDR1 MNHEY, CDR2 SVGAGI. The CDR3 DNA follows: TGTGCCAGCAGTTCCCGGACAGGGGCCTATGGCTACACCTTC. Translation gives CASSSRTGAYGYTF.

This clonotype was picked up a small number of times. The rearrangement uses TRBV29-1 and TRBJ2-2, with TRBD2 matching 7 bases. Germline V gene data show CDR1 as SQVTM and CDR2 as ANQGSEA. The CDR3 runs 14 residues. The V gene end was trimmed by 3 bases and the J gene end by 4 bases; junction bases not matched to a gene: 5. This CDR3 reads CSVDEGRATGELFF. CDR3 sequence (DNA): TGCAGCGTTGATGAGGGGAGGGCCACCGGGGAGCTGTTTTTT.

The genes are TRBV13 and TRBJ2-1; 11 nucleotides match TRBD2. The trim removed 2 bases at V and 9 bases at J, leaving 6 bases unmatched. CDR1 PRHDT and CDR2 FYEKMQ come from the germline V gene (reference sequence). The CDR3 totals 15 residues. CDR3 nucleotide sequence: TGTGCCAGCAGCTTATTACTAGCGGGAGCACTTGAGCAGTTCTTC. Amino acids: CASSLLLAGALEQFF.

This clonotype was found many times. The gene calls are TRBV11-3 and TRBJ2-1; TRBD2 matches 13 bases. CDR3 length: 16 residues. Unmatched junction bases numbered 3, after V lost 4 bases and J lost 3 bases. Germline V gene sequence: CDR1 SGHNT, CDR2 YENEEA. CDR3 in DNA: TGTGCCAGCAGCTCCCGGACTAGCGGGAGCTACAATGAGCAGTTCTTC. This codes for CASSSRTSGSYNEQFF.

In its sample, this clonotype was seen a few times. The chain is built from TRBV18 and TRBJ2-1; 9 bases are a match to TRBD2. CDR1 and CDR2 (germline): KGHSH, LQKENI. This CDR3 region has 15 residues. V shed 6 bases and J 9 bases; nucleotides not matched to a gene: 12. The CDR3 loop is CASSPKASGISEQFF. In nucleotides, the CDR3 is TGTGCCAGCTCCCCTAAGGCTAGCGGGATCAGTGAGCAGTTCTTC.

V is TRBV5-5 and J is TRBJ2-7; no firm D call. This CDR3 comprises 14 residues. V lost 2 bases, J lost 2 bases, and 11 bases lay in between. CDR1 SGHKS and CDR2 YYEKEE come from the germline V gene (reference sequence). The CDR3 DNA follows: TGTGCCAGCAGCTTACAGCCCGGGCCCTACGAGCAGTACTTC. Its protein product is CASSLQPGPYEQYF.

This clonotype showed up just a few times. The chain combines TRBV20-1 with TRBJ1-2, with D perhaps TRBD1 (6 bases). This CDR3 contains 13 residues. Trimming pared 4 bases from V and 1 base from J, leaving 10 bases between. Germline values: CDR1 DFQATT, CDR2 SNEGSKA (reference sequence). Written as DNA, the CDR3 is TGCAGTGCTACAGGGGCCCTTAACTATGGCTACACCTTC. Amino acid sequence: CSATGALNYGYTF.

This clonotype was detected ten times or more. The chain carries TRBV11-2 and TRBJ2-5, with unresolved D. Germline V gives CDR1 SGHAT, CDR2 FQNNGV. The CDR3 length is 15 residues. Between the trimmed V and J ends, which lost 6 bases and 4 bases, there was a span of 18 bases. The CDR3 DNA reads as TGTGCCAGCAGGTCCCCCCTGGGTCCGGGAGAGACCCAGTACTTC. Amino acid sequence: CASRSPLGPGETQYF.

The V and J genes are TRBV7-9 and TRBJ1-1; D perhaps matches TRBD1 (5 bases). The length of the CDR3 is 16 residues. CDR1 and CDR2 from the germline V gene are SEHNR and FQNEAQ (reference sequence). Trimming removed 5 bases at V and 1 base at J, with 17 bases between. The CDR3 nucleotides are TGTGCCAGCAGCCCCCCGAGGGTGACAGAGAACACTGAAGCTTTCTTT. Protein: CASSPPRVTENTEAFF.

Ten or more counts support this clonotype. Written as DNA, the CDR3 is TGTGCCAGCAGCTTGTTTAGCGGAAACATTCAGTACTTC. Translation: CASSLFSGNIQYF. This sequence joins TRBV5-4 and TRBJ2-4; TRBD2 is a possible D gene (6 bases). This CDR3 is built from 13 residues. From germline, CDR1 is SGHNT and CDR2 YYREEE (reference sequence). Trimming removed 1 base from V and 6 bases from J, with 8 bases in between.

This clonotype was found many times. The CDR3 reads CASSLGDAYNEQFF. The CDR3, as DNA: TGCGCCAGCAGCTTGGGAGACGCCTACAATGAGCAGTTCTTC. The rearrangement uses TRBV5-1 and TRBJ2-1, with unresolved D. The V and J ends lost 0 bases and 2 bases respectively, with 6 bases between them. This CDR3 comprises 14 residues. CDR1 and CDR2 (germline): SGHRS, YFSETQ. Based on the CDR3 plus reference TRBV5-1 and TRBJ2-1, the full variable domain is KAGVTQTPRYLIKTRGQQVTLSCSPISGHRSVSWYQQTPGQGLQFLFEYFSETQRNKGNFPGRFSGRQFSNSRSEMNVSTLELGDSALYLCASSLGDAYNEQFFGPGTRLTVL.

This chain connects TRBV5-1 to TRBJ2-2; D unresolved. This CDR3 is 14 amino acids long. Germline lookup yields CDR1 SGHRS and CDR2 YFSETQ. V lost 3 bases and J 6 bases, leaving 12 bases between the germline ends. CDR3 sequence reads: CASSSTGVPGELFF. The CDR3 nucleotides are TGCGCCAGCAGCTCGACTGGGGTCCCCGGGGAGCTGTTTTTT. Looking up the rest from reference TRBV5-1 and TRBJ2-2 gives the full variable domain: KAGVTQTPRYLIKTRGQQVTLSCSPISGHRSVSWYQQTPGQGLQFLFEYFSETQRNKGNFPGRFSGRQFSNSRSEMNVSTLELGDSALYLCASSSTGVPGELFFGEGSRLTVL.

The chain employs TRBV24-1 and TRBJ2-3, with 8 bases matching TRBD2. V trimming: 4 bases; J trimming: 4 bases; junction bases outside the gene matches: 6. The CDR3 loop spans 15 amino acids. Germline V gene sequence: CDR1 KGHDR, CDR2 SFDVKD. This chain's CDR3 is CATSEKRELPDTQYF. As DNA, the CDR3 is TGTGCCACCAGTGAGAAGCGGGAGTTACCAGATACGCAGTATTTT.

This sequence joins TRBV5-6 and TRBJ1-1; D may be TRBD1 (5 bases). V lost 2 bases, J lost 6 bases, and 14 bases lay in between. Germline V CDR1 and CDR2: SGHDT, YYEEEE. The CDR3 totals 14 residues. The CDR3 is CASSFDGAVPEAFF. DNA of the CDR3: TGTGCCAGCAGCTTCGATGGGGCGGTCCCTGAAGCTTTCTTT. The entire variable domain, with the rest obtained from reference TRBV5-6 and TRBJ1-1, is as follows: DAGVTQSPTHLIKTRGQQVTLRCSPKSGHDTVSWYQQALGQGPQFIFQYYEEEERQRGNFPDRFSGHQFPNYSSELNVNALLLGDSALYLCASSFDGAVPEAFFGQGTRLTVV.

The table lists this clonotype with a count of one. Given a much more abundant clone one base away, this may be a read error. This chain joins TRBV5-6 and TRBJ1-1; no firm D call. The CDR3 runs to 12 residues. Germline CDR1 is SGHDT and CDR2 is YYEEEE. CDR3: CASLRGNPEAFF. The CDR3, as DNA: TGTGCCAGCCTCCGCGGGAACCCTGAAGCTTTCTTT.

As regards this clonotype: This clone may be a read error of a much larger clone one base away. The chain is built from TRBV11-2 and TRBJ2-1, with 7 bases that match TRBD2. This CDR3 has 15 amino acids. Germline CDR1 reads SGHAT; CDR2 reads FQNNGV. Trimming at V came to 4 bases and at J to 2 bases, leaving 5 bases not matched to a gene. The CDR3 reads CASSSASGAYNEQFF. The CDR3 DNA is TGTGCCAGCAGCTCCGCTAGCGGAGCCTACAATGAGCAGTTCTTC.

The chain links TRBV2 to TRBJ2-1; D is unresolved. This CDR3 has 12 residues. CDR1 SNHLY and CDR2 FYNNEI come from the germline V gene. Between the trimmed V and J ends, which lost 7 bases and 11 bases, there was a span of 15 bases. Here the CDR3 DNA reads TGTGCCAGCACTGTTAGGACCTCCAAGCAGTTCTTC. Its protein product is CASTVRTSKQFF.

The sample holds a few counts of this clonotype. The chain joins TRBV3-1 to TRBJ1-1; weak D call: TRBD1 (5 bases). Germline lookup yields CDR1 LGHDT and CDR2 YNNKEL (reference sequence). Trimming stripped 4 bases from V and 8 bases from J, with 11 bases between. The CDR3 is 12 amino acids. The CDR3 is CASSPSRGEAFF. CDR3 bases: TGTGCCAGCAGCCCTAGCCGGGGGGAAGCTTTCTTT.

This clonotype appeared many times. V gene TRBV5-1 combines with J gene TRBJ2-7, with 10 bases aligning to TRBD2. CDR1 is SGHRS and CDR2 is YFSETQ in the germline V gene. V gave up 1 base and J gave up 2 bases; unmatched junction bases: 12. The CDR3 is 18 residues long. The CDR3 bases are TGCGCCAGCAGCTTGAACATAGCGGGAGGCGATGGGGCCTACGAGCAGTACTTC. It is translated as CASSLNIAGGDGAYEQYF.

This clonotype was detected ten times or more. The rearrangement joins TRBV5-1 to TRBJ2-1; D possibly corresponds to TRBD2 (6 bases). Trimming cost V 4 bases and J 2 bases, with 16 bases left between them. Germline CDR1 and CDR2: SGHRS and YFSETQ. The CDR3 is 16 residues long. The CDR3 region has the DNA TGCGCCAGCAGCGTCGTATCCGGGAGCCCCTACAATGAGCAGTTCTTC. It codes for CASSVVSGSPYNEQFF.